These 5 T cell receptor beta chains originate from one sample sequenced in a study of T cell clusters in autoimmune cytopenias. Some 40,000 genome equivalents of blood DNA were amplified for TRB. TRB was amplified by touch-down multiplex PCR, primer pools A and B combined. After re-calling the multiplex PCR reads, TCRdb lists one entry per CDR3 protein, DNA absent. This repertoire comprises thousands of distinct CDR3 sequences; its ten largest clones make up roughly 47%. The specimen was peripheral blood. The receptors stem from a human donor with an autoimmune cytopenia or autoimmune hepatitis (not recorded which).

In terms of frequency, this clonotype is large (0.1 to 1%). CDR3 amino acids: CATGTSGFLVGELFF. The chain links TRBV6-2 or TRBV6-3 to TRBJ2-2; TCRdb calls TRBD2, which cannot be checked without DNA. There are 15 residues in the CDR3. From germline, CDR1 is MNHEY and CDR2 SVGEGT.

By frequency, this clonotype registers medium-sized. The rearrangement joins TRBV6-5 to TRBJ2-7; checking the TCRdb D call of TRBD1 is not possible without DNA. The CDR3 is 13 residues long. In germline, CDR1 is MNHEY, CDR2 SVGAGI. CDR3 in amino acids: CASSRDRVYEQYF.

This clonotype is hyperexpanded by frequency. The gene calls are TRBV18 and TRBJ1-4; lacking DNA, the TRBD1 call made by TCRdb goes unchecked. Germline values: CDR1 KGHSH, CDR2 LQKENI. CDR3 length: 13 amino acids. CDR3 sequence: CASSPGQGEKLFF.

This chain uses TRBV27 with TRBJ2-7; TCRdb lists TRBD2, though no DNA is available to test this call. This CDR3 comprises 15 residues. Germline CDR1 and CDR2: MNHEY and SMNVEV (reference sequence). This chain's CDR3 is CASSLSVAVWEEQYF.

Frequency places this clonotype as medium-sized. The chain carries TRBV27 and TRBJ2-3; checking the TCRdb D call of TRBD2 is not possible without DNA. CDR3 size: 15 residues. Germline V lookup: CDR1 MNHEY, CDR2 SMNVEV (reference sequence). CDR3 in amino acids: CASIVGGRGTDTQYF.